Listed below are T cell receptor beta chains from one sample, sequenced in a study of blood T cell repertoires in COVID-19. Using immunoSEQ multiplex PCR, the repertoire was profiled, and TCRdb retains in-frame clones only, with some absent. This table has about 200,000 clones, around 80% appearing once. Sequencing was carried out using peripheral blood. Receptors originate from a man aged 50-60 years with active or convalescent COVID-19. The CDR3 runs from the conserved cysteine through the conserved F or W. D genes are given only for firm matches. Size is omitted from some rows. Given values are once, few, many or a class for expanded clones.

d_call j_call clone_size v_call cdr3_nt cdr3_aa
- TRBJ1-4 - TRBV6-2/TRBV6-3 TGTGCCAGCAGTTACGGCGGGGCAGTTAATGAAAAACTGTTTTTT CASSYGGAVNEKLFF
- TRBJ1-2 - TRBV9 TGTGCCAGCACCCTTGGGGCAGGAGATGGCTACACCTTC CASTLGAGDGYTF
TRBD1 TRBJ2-5 - TRBV6-5 TGTGCCAGCTACCGGACAGGGGGAGGAGAGACCCAGTACTTC CASYRTGGGETQYF
TRBD2 TRBJ2-2 - TRBV5-5 TGTGCCAGCAGCGGGGCAGCGCAGGGAGGGACCGGGGAGCTGTTTTTT CASSGAAQGGTGELFF
TRBD1 TRBJ2-5 - TRBV19 TGTGCCAGTAGAGGACAGGGATTAGAGACCCAGTACTTC CASRGQGLETQYF
TRBD1 TRBJ1-1 - TRBV5-1 TGCGCCAGCAGCTTTACAGGGGAGGTCACTGAAGCTTTCTTT CASSFTGEVTEAFF
TRBD2 TRBJ2-7 few TRBV14 TGTGCCAGCAGCCAAGACCCATCTCGGACTAGCGGGATCCCCGAGCAGTACTTC CASSQDPSRTSGIPEQYF
TRBD1 TRBJ2-2 - TRBV9 TGTGCCAGCAGCGTGACGACAGGGACCACCGGGGAGCTGTTTTTT CASSVTTGTTGELFF
TRBD1 TRBJ1-1 - TRBV18 TGTGCCAGCTCACACGGACAGGGTGAAGCTTTCTTT CASSHGQGEAFF
TRBD2 TRBJ2-1 - TRBV28 TGTGCCAGCAGGCTAGCGGGCAATGAGCAGTTCTTC CASRLAGNEQFF
- TRBJ1-2 few TRBV7-9 TGTGCCAGCAGCTTAGCGGGCATTACGAGTGGCTACACCTTC CASSLAGITSGYTF
- TRBJ2-5 - TRBV5-8 TGTGCCAGCAGCCCCGGGAACGGGCAAGAGACCCAGTACTTC CASSPGNGQETQYF
TRBD1 TRBJ1-2 - TRBV4-3 TGCGCCAGCAGCCAAGATTACAGGGGATCTCGGGGCTACACCTTC CASSQDYRGSRGYTF
- TRBJ1-6 - TRBV11-2 TGTGCCAGCAAAAGAGGGAGCTCCTATAATTCACCCCTCCACTTT CASKRGSSYNSPLHF
- TRBJ2-1 - TRBV5-1 TGCGCCAGCGGGAGTGGATACAATGAGCAGTTCTTC CASGSGYNEQFF
TRBD2 TRBJ2-1 - TRBV2 TGTGCCAGCAGTGGGGGACTAGCGGGAGACAAGTTCTTC CASSGGLAGDKFF
TRBD2 TRBJ2-1 - TRBV28 TGTGCCAGCAGTTTTGCGGGAGGCCCAGCCAATGAGCAGTTCTTC CASSFAGGPANEQFF
TRBD1 TRBJ2-7 few TRBV5-1 TGCGCCAGCAGCTTGCGACAGGGGCGGGCTGCGGAGCAGTACTTC CASSLRQGRAAEQYF
TRBD1 TRBJ2-1 - TRBV2 TGTGCCAGCAGCCTATCCGGACAGGGCAATGAGCAGTTCTTC CASSLSGQGNEQFF
TRBD1 TRBJ1-2 - TRBV18 TGTGTCAGCTCACCCGGACAGGGGGATCGTGGCTACACCTTC CVSSPGQGDRGYTF
TRBD1 TRBJ1-3 - TRBV9 TGTGCCAGCAGCACACAGGGGATCTCTGGAAACACCATATATTTT CASSTQGISGNTIYF
- TRBJ1-1 - TRBV27 TGTGCCAGCAGTTTATCCCCGAGGCAGGGATGGACCGCGCCTGAAGCTTTCTTT CASSLSPRQGWTAPEAFF
TRBD1 TRBJ1-2 - TRBV24-1 TGTGCCACCAGCCCCGGGACAGCCACATATGGCTACACCTTC CATSPGTATYGYTF
TRBD1 TRBJ1-1 - TRBV28 TGTGCCAGCAGTTATTATGTAGGGGGCGCGGGCACTGAAGCTTTCTTT CASSYYVGGAGTEAFF
TRBD1 TRBJ1-2 - TRBV5-4 TGTGCCAGCAGCTTCTCAGGGGGCCGTGTTGTCTATGGCTACACCTTC CASSFSGGRVVYGYTF
- TRBJ1-1 few TRBV20-1 TGCAGTGCTTCGAAGGGGACTGAAGCTTTCTTT CSASKGTEAFF
- TRBJ2-1 - TRBV25-1 TGTGCCAGCTCAAAATTAAAAACAGGGCGATCCTACAATGAGCAGTTCTTC CASSKLKTGRSYNEQFF
- TRBJ1-2 once TRBV18 TGTGCCAGCTCACCGCGAGGGCCGGGGAACTATGGCTACACCTTC CASSPRGPGNYGYTF
- TRBJ1-2 - TRBV7-9 TGTGCCAGCAGCATGACAGGTGACATAAACTATGGCTACACCTTC CASSMTGDINYGYTF
- TRBJ1-1 - TRBV19 TGTGCCAGTAGTATAGGCGGGCTGAACACTGAAGCTTTCTTT CASSIGGLNTEAFF
TRBD1 TRBJ2-7 - TRBV5-4 TGTGCCAGCAGCTCCGACAGGGTTCCTTCCTACGAGCAGTACTTC CASSSDRVPSYEQYF
- TRBJ1-1 - TRBV19 TGTGCCAGTAGGATAGTGGGGAGGACTGAAGCTTTCTTT CASRIVGRTEAFF
TRBD1 TRBJ1-4 - TRBV10-3 TGTGCCATCATGGATGACAGGGCAGAAAAACTGTTTTTT CAIMDDRAEKLFF
- TRBJ1-1 - TRBV2 TGTGCCAGCAGTGATCTCGGGGGGAACACTGAAGCTTTCTTT CASSDLGGNTEAFF
- TRBJ1-1 once TRBV19 TGTGCCAGTAGTCTTGACAGTAGCTACACTGAAGCTTTCTTT CASSLDSSYTEAFF
TRBD1 TRBJ2-3 - TRBV4-2 TGTGCCAGCAGCCACCGGACAGGGTCCTCCACTAGCACAGATACGCAGTATTTT CASSHRTGSSTSTDTQYF
- TRBJ2-7 - TRBV9 TGTGCCAGCAGCTCTGGGGGAGGACTACGGTCCTACGAGCAGTACTTC CASSSGGGLRSYEQYF
TRBD2 TRBJ2-1 few TRBV11-3 TGTGCCAGCAGCTTTGGACTAGCGCCGTACAATGAGCAGTTCTTC CASSFGLAPYNEQFF
TRBD1 TRBJ1-5 - TRBV28 TGTGCCAGCAGTATTCCCTGGGACAGGGGCTGGAGTAATCAGCCCCAGCATTTT CASSIPWDRGWSNQPQHF
- TRBJ2-1 - TRBV19 TGTGCCAGTAGTCGTAACAGGGCCCACCACAATGAGCAGTTCTTC CASSRNRAHHNEQFF